This T cell receptor beta chain was documented in a study of T-cell memory formation after mild COVID-19. Study conclusions and caveats: Pre-infection memory harbored some responding clones, suggesting cross-reactive memory joined. Clones that got smaller from day 15 to 85 had even CD4/CD8, while clones growing later tipped toward CD4+.

Details on this clonotype: Its antigen is still unknown.

This CDR3 contains 16 residues. CDR1 LGHDT and CDR2 YNNKEL come from the germline V gene (reference sequence). With 3 bases removed from V and 4 bases from J, the gap between germline ends came to 18 bases. TCR alpha and TCR beta cDNA libraries with sample barcodes and UMIs came from 5'RACE using constant-segment primers. TCRdb redid the calling of the 5' RACE reads with MiXCR, one entry per CDR3 protein. The sample includes about 290,000 distinct CDR3 sequences, roughly 15% of them seen just once. V and J are TRBV3-1 and TRBJ2-5, with a possible D match to TRBD1 (5 bases). The TCR was taken from a man between 18 and 35 years old who had mild COVID-19 (a few samples of this study predate the infection). Cell type and time point are not known. Material: PBMCs or a T cell subset sorted from them (not recorded which). CDR3: CASSHTGGWATETQYF. CDR3 DNA sequence: TGTGCCAGCAGCCACACAGGCGGCTGGGCAACAGAGACCCAGTACTTC.